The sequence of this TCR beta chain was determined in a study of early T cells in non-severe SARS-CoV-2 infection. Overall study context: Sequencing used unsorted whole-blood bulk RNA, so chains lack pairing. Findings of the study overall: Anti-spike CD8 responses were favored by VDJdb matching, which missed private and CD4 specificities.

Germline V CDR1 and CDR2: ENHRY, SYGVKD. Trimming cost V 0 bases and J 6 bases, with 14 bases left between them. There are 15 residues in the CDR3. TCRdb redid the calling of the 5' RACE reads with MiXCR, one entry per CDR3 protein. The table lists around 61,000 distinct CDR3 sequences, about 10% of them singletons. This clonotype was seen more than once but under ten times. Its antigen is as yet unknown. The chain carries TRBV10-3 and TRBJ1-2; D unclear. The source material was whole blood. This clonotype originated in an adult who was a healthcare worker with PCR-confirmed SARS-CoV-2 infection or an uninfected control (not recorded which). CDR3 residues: CAISESSRAFNGYTF. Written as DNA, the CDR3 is TGTGCCATCAGTGAGTCGTCCCGGGCTTTTAATGGCTACACCTTC.